This TCR beta chain comes out of a study of Graves' ophthalmopathy and Graves' hyperthyroidism. Study-level information: Where ophthalmopathy was absent within 18 months of follow-up, hyperthyroidism was stable. Findings of the study overall: Prediction of ophthalmopathy progression reached roughly 68% sensitivity and nearly 75% specificity. Thyroid clonotypes that were expanded above 0.001 frequency mostly also appeared in blood.

The CDR3 length is 15 residues. Looked up from germline, CDR1 is SGDLS and CDR2 is YYNGEE. Amplification of TCR beta CDR3 regions used RNA transcripts. First-round RT-PCR with HTBI primers preceded a second-round multiplex PCR. TCRdb reanalysed the multiplex PCR reads using MiXCR and keeps one entry per CDR3 protein. The table has about 1.1 million distinct CDR3 sequences, 35% to 40% seen once. As for this clonotype: Its antigen is not known. One end of the junction does not line up with germline, which may come from a read error.

It was on clinical symptoms, serum thyroxine, TRAb, thyroid ultrasound and orbital computed tomography that diagnosis relied. The source is an adult man with Graves' hyperthyroidism. The sequenced sample was peripheral blood or thyroid tissue (not recorded which). The chain has TRBV9 and TRBJ1-1; D not resolved. In DNA form, the CDR3 reads TGTGCCGGCAGCGTAGAGATCACTGGGAACACTGAAGCTTTCTTC. Residues: CAGSVEITGNTEAFF.